These 10 T cell receptor beta chains originate from one sample sequenced in a study of human T cells and chemical hapten exposure. Noted time point: healthy volunteer bleed at 2 weeks. Sequencing started from total RNA isolated from unfractionated whole blood. In TCRdb, the RACE reads were re-called with MiXCR into one record per CDR3 protein. The repertoire holds 30,000 to 35,000 distinct CDR3 sequences, with about 7.2% as singletons. The sequenced material came from whole blood. The receptors stem from a human donor in good health. Some clones in this sample may be carry-over from other donors' samples.

In its sample, this clonotype was seen many times. The CDR3 DNA sequence: TGCGCCAGCAGCCAAGCTAGAGGCACTAATGAAAAACTGTTTTTT. Translating gives CASSQARGTNEKLFF. The rearrangement joins TRBV4-3 to TRBJ1-4; unclear D gene. V lost 1 base to trimming and J lost 2 bases, with 8 bases between them. The CDR3 spans 15 residues. CDR1 and CDR2 from the germline V gene are LGHNA and YSLEER.

The sample holds a few counts of this clonotype. This chain connects TRBV20-1 to TRBJ1-1, with D uncertain. Trimming shortened V by 3 bases and J by 6 bases, and 11 bases separated the two germline ends. Germline CDR1 and CDR2: DFQATT and SNEGSKA (reference sequence). The CDR3 sequence is 12 residues long. This CDR3 is CSASEQSAEAFF. DNA for the CDR3: TGCAGTGCTAGCGAACAGAGCGCTGAAGCTTTCTTT.

Comments on this clonotype: A read error is possible here, since a much larger clone lies one base away. V gene TRBV12-3 or TRBV12-4 combines with J gene TRBJ1-2; D perhaps matches TRBD1 (5 bases). This CDR3 spans 11 amino acids. The chain's CDR3 is CASSLGTGYNF. The CDR3, as DNA: TGTGCCAGCAGTCTTGGGACGGGCTACAACTTC.

This clonotype has only a few counts. The rearrangement links TRBV28 to TRBJ1-2; TRBD1 is a possible D gene (5 bases). CDR3 length: 13 amino acids. V lost 5 bases to trimming and J lost 8 bases, with 15 bases between them. Germline V lookup: CDR1 MDHEN, CDR2 SYDVKM. In DNA form, the CDR3 reads TGTGCCAGCAGTCCGGGGGGTTCCATGGGCTACACCTTC. This encodes CASSPGGSMGYTF.

The rearrangement uses TRBV2 and TRBJ1-4; 8 positions agree with TRBD1. Germline lookup yields CDR1 SNHLY and CDR2 FYNNEI. The V segment lost 6 bases and the J segment 0 bases; nucleotides outside the gene matches: 3. This CDR3 comprises 15 residues. The CDR3 region is CASRPTGATNEKLFF. In nucleotides, the CDR3 is TGTGCCAGCAGACCGACAGGGGCAACTAATGAAAAACTGTTTTTT.

This clonotype was recorded a few times. This sequence joins TRBV3-1 and TRBJ2-5; D remains unclear. Trimming took off 3 bases at V and 0 bases at J, with 11 bases between the two ends. Germline V gives CDR1 LGHDT, CDR2 YNNKEL (reference sequence). The CDR3 runs to 15 residues. The CDR3 DNA sequence: TGTGCCAGCAGCCAGGAGTACCTGTACCAAGAGACCCAGTACTTC. Its protein product is CASSQEYLYQETQYF.

At least ten counts were recorded for this clonotype. The rearrangement joins TRBV5-6 to TRBJ2-2; D is unclear. Germline CDR1 is SGHDT and CDR2 is YYEEEE. The CDR3 covers 16 residues. V lost 0 bases and J 0 bases, leaving 9 bases between the germline ends. Here the CDR3 reads CASSLGRDANTGELFF. The CDR3 coding sequence is TGTGCCAGCAGCTTGGGGCGAGACGCGAACACCGGGGAGCTGTTTTTT.

The rearrangement joins TRBV7-9 to TRBJ1-6; D unresolved. This CDR3 is 16 amino acids long. Germline V gene sequence: CDR1 SEHNR, CDR2 FQNEAQ (reference sequence). V was clipped by 5 bases and J by 6 bases, with 17 bases between them. CDR3 residues: CASSRLREGSNSPLHF. The CDR3 bases are TGTGCCAGCAGCCGATTGAGGGAGGGAAGTAATTCACCCCTCCACTTT.

This clonotype was recorded many times. This chain joins TRBV28 and TRBJ2-7, with D possibly TRBD2 on 6 matching bases. From germline, CDR1 is MDHEN and CDR2 SYDVKM. With 8 bases removed from V and 3 bases from J, the gap between germline ends came to 11 bases. The CDR3 runs 12 residues. The CDR3 sequence: CASGVGGYEQYF. The CDR3 DNA reads as TGTGCCAGCGGCGTCGGGGGCTACGAGCAGTACTTC.

This clonotype was recorded many times. The CDR3 loop reads CASSFIGSNYGYTF. As DNA, the CDR3 is TGTGCCAGCAGTTTTATCGGGAGTAACTATGGCTACACCTTC. The rearrangement joins TRBV12-3 or TRBV12-4 to TRBJ1-2; D gene ambiguous. The V and J ends lost 3 bases and 1 base respectively, with 9 bases between them. This CDR3 region has 14 residues.